What follows are 4 T cell receptor beta chains derived from one specimen sequenced in a study of human T cells and chemical hapten exposure. TCRdb itself ran the RACE reads through MiXCR, one entry per CDR3 protein. The sample lists around 70,000 distinct CDR3 sequences, around 6.3% occurring once. The sample's time point: healthy volunteer bleed at 6 weeks. Total RNA was extracted from unfractionated whole blood. Sample: whole blood. These receptors were obtained from a female donor in good health. Some clones in this sample may be carry-over from other donors' samples.

This clonotype was counted ten times or more. This chain uses TRBV7-2 with TRBJ1-3; D gene uncertain. Trimming stripped 3 bases from V and 4 bases from J, with 13 bases between. The CDR3 is 15 amino acids. In germline, CDR1 is SGHTA, CDR2 FQGNSA. The CDR3 DNA is TGTGCCAGCAGCTTGACGGTGCAGGCAGGAAACACCATATATTTT. This gives the protein CASSLTVQAGNTIYF.

This chain connects TRBV12-3 or TRBV12-4 to TRBJ2-1; 8 bases are shared with TRBD1. J gave up 8 bases and V 4 bases, and 4 bases lay outside the gene matches. This CDR3 is 13 amino acids long. As DNA, the CDR3 is TGTGCCAGCAGTTGGGAGACAGGGGATGAGCAGTTCTTC. Its translation is CASSWETGDEQFF.

This chain uses TRBV24-1 with TRBJ2-3; no definite D call. This CDR3 is 13 amino acids long. V shed 4 bases and J shed 2 bases, with 6 bases lying between them. Germline CDR1 and CDR2: KGHDR and SFDVKD. The CDR3 DNA reads as TGTGCCACCAGTGACCTTGACACAGATACGCAGTATTTT. It is translated as CATSDLDTDTQYF.

Remarks on this clonotype: A much bigger clone sits one base away, suggesting this may be a read error. The gene calls are TRBV10-3 and TRBJ2-7, with 15 bases aligning to TRBD2. In germline, CDR1 is ENHRY, CDR2 SYGVKD. CDR3 length equals 15 residues. The J segment lost 7 bases and the V segment lost 6 bases, leaving 7 bases of the junction unmatched. This chain's CDR3 is CAIRPGLAGGGEQYF. In DNA form, the CDR3 reads TGTGCCATCAGACCGGGACTAGCGGGAGGAGGGGAGCAGTACTTC.